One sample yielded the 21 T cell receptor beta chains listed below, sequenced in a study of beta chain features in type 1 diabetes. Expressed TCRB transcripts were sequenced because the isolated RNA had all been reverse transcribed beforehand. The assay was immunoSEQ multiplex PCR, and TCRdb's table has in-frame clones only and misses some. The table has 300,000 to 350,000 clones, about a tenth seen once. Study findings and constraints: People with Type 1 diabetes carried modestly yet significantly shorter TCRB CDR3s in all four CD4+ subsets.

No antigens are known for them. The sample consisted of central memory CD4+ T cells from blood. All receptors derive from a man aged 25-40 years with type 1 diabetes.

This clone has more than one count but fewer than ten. The CDR3 nucleotides are TGCAGTGCTCCGCGGGAGTACGAGCAGTACTTC. It translates to CSAPREYEQYF. The chain is built from TRBV20-1 and TRBJ2-7; 7 bases agree with TRBD2. Germline CDR1 and CDR2: DFQATT and SNEGSKA (reference sequence). Germline trimming cut 5 bases from V and 4 bases from J; bases unmatched to any gene: 2. The CDR3 has 11 amino acids.

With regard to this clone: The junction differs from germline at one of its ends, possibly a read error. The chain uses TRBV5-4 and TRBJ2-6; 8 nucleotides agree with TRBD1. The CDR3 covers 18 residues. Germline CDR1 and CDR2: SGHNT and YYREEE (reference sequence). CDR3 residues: CASSRSGTGYSGANVLTF. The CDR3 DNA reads TGCGCCAGCAGCCGATCCGGGACAGGATACTCTGGGGCCAACGTCCTGACTTTC.

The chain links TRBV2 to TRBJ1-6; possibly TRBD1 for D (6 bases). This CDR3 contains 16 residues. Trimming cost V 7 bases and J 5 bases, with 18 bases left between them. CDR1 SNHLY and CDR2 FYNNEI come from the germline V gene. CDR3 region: CASKLRGARDNSPLHF. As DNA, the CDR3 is TGTGCCAGCAAATTGAGGGGGGCGAGAGATAATTCACCCCTCCACTTT.

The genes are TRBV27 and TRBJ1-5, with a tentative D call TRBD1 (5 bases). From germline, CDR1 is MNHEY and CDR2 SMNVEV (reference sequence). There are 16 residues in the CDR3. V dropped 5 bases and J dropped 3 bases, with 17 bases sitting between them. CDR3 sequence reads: CASSPTRQSLNQPQHF. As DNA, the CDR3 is TGTGCCAGCAGTCCCACGAGACAGAGCCTCAATCAGCCCCAGCATTTT.

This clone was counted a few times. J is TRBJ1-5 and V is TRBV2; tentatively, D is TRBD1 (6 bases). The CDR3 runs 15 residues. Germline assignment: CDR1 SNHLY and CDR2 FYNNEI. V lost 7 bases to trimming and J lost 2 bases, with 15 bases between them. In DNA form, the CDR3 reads TGTGCCAGCAACTCCCAGGGGAGCGGCAATCAGCCCCAGCATTTT. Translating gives CASNSQGSGNQPQHF.

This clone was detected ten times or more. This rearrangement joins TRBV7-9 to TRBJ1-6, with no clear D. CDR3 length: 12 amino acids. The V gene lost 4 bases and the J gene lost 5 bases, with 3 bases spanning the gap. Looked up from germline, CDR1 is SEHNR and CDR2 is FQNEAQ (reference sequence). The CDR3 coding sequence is TGTGCCAGCAGCTCGGATAATTCACCCCTCCACTTT. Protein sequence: CASSSDNSPLHF.

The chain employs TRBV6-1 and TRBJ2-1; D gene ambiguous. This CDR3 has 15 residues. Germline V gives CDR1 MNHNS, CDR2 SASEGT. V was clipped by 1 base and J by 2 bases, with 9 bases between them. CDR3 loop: CASSEGVSTYNEQFF. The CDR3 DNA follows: TGTGCCAGCAGTGAAGGGGTCAGTACCTACAATGAGCAGTTCTTC.

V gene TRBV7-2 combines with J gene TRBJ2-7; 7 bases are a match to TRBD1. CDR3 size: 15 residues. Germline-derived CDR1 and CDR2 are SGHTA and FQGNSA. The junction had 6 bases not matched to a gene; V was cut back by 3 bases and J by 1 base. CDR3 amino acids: CASSLVEGASYEQYF. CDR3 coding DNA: TGTGCCAGCAGCTTGGTCGAGGGGGCATCCTACGAGCAGTACTTC.

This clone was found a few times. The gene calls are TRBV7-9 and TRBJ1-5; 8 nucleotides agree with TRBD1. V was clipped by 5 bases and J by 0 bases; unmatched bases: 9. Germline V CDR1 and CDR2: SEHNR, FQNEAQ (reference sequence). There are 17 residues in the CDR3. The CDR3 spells CASSAGTGGYSNQPQHF. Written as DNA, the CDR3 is TGTGCCAGCAGCGCGGGGACAGGTGGATATAGCAATCAGCCCCAGCATTTT.

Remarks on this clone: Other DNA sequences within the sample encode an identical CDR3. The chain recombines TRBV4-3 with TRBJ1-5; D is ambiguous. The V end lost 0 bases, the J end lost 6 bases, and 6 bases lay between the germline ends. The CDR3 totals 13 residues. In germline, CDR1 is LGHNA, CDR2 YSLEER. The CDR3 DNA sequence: TGCGCCAGCAGCCAAGAAACTGGTCAGCCCCAGCATTTT. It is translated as CASSQETGQPQHF.

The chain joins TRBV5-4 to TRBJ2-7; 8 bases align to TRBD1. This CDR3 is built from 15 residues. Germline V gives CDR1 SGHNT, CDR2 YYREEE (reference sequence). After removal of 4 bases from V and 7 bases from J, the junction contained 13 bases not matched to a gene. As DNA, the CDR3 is TGTGCCAGCAGCCAAGCGACAGGGGCCCCCTTAGAGCAGTACTTC. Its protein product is CASSQATGAPLEQYF.

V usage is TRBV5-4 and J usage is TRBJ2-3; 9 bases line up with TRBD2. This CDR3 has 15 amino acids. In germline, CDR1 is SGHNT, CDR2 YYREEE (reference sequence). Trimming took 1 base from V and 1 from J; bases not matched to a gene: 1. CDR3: CASSLQRGGTDTQYF. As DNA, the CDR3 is TGTGCCAGCAGCTTGCAGCGGGGGGGCACAGATACGCAGTATTTT.

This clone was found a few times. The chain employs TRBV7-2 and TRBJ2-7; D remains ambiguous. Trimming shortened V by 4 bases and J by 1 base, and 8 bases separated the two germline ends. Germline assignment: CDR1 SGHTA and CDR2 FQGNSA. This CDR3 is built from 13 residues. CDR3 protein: CASSSLLSYEQYF. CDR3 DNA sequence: TGTGCCAGCAGCTCCCTCCTGTCCTACGAGCAGTACTTC.

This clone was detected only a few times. The CDR3 DNA is TGTGCCAGCAGCTTATTCAGGGGAAGTGATGGCTACACCTTC. It translates to CASSLFRGSDGYTF. This chain joins TRBV7-2 and TRBJ1-2, with D perhaps matching TRBD1 (6 bases). The CDR3 loop spans 14 amino acids. Germline lookup yields CDR1 SGHTA and CDR2 FQGNSA. V was pared by 2 bases and J by 6 bases, with 13 bases between. Variable domain in full (rest from reference TRBV7-2 and TRBJ1-2): GAGVSQSPSNKVTEKGKDVELRCDPISGHTALYWYRQSLGQGLEFLIYFQGNSAPDKSGLPSDRFSAERTGGSVSTLTIQRTQQEDSAVYLCASSLFRGSDGYTFGSGTRLTVV.

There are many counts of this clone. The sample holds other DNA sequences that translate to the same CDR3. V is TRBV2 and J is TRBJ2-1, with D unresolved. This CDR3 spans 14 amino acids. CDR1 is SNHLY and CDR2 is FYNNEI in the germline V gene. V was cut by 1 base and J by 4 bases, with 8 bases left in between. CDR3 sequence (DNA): TGTGCCAGCAGTGAAGGTGGCACTTACAATGAGCAGTTCTTC. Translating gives CASSEGGTYNEQFF.

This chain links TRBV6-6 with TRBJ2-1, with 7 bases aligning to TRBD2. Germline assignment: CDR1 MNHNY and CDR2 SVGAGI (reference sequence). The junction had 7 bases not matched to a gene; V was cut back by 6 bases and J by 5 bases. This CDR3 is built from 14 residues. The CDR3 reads CASSSRAGNNEQFF. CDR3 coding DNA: TGTGCCAGCAGCTCCAGAGCGGGGAACAATGAGCAGTTCTTC.

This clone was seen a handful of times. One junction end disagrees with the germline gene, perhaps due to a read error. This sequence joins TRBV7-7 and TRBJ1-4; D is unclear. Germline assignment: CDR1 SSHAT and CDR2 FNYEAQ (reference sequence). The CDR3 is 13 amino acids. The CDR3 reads CASSFREGEKLFF. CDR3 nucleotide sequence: TGTGCTAGCAGCTTCCGAGAGGGCGAAAAACTGTTTTTT.

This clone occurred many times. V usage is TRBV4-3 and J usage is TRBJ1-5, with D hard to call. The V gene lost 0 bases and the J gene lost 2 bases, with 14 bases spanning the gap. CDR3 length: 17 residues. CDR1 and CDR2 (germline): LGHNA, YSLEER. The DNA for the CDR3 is TGCGCCAGCAGCCAAGATCTGGTAGGGTTGGGCAATCAGCCCCAGCATTTT. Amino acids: CASSQDLVGLGNQPQHF.

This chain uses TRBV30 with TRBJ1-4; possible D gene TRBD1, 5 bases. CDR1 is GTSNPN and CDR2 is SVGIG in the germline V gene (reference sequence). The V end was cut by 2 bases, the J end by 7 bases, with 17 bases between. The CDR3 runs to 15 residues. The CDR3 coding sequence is TGTGCCTGGAGTCCCGGACATTCTGAGGGTGAAAAACTGTTTTTT. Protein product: CAWSPGHSEGEKLFF.

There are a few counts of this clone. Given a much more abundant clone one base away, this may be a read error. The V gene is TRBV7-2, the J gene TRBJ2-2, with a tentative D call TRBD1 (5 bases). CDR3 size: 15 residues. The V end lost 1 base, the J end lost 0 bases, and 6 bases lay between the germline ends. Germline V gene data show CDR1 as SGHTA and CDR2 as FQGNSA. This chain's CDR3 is CASSLGGANTGELFF. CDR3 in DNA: TGTGCCAGCAGCTTAGGGGGCGCGAACACCGGGGAGCTGTTTTTT.

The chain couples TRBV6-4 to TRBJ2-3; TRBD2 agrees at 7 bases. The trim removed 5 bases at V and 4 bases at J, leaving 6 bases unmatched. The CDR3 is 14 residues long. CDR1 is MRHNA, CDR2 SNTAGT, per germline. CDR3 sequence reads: CASSISGVPDTQYF. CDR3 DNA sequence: TGTGCCAGCAGTATCAGCGGGGTCCCAGATACGCAGTATTTT.